This passage covers 9 T cell receptor beta chains from one sample sequenced in a study of CD8 T cells in ankylosing spondylitis. TCRdb reprocessed the 5' RACE reads with MiXCR, giving one entry per CDR3 protein. The table includes 250,000 to 350,000 distinct CDR3 sequences, about 20% detected once. Sequences were obtained from blood, either unsorted or a sorted T cell fraction (not recorded which). These TCRs come from a female donor with ankylosing spondylitis or in good health (not recorded which).

The chain combines TRBV2 with TRBJ2-1; D is possibly TRBD1 (6 bases). The CDR3 consists of 12 residues. Per the germline V gene, CDR1 is SNHLY and CDR2 is FYNNEI. V gave up 6 bases and J gave up 7 bases, with 10 bases separating them. This chain's CDR3 is CASSIRGNEQFF. The CDR3 bases are TGTGCCAGCAGCATCAGGGGAAATGAGCAGTTCTTC.

This clonotype was counted between two and nine times. The V call is TRBV5-5, the J call TRBJ2-7; D not certain. The V end was cut by 4 bases, the J end by 2 bases, with 10 bases between. Germline V gene data show CDR1 as SGHKS and CDR2 as YYEKEE (reference sequence). This CDR3 contains 13 residues. CDR3 protein: CASSGDFAYEQYF. CDR3 in DNA: TGTGCCAGCAGCGGCGACTTTGCCTACGAGCAGTACTTC.

The sample holds many counts of this clonotype. The rearrangement uses TRBV20-1 and TRBJ1-1, with 7 positions matching TRBD1. This CDR3 has 14 residues. After removal of 3 bases from V and 3 bases from J, the junction contained 7 bases not matched to a gene. CDR1 is DFQATT, CDR2 SNEGSKA, per germline (reference sequence). CDR3 sequence: CSASRGVGDTEAFF. CDR3 in DNA: TGCAGTGCTAGCAGGGGGGTGGGTGACACTGAAGCTTTCTTT.

A note on this clonotype: This may stem from a read error, because a much larger clone lies one nucleotide away. This chain uses TRBV12-5 with TRBJ2-7, with a weak D call TRBD1 (6 bases). CDR1 LGHNT and CDR2 FRNRAP come from the germline V gene. The CDR3 extends over 14 amino acids. The CDR3 reads CASGLTGNNYVQYF. As DNA, the CDR3 is TGTGCTAGTGGACTGACAGGAAACAACTACGTGCAGTACTTC.

The chain uses TRBV5-1 and TRBJ2-7; TRBD2 is a possible D gene (6 bases). Trimming cost V 2 bases and J 4 bases, with 19 bases left between them. Germline V gene lookup returns CDR1 SGHRS and CDR2 YFSETQ. This CDR3 has 16 residues. The CDR3 loop is CASSFTGTRGLYEQYF. Here the CDR3 DNA reads TGCGCCAGCAGCTTCACCGGGACTCGCGGTTTATACGAGCAGTACTTC.

This clonotype was observed many times. Written as DNA, the CDR3 is TGTGCCACGGGGGACTCCTACAATGAGCAGTTCTTC. The encoded protein is CATGDSYNEQFF. The chain links TRBV18 to TRBJ2-1, with D perhaps matching TRBD2 (6 bases). The germline CDR1 and CDR2 sequences are KGHSH and LQKENI. The CDR3 loop spans 12 amino acids. The V end lost 10 bases, the J end lost 0 bases, and 7 bases lay between the germline ends.

This clonotype has a handful of counts. J is TRBJ2-7 and V is TRBV10-3; D remains unclear. CDR3 size: 14 residues. CDR1 and CDR2 (germline): ENHRY, SYGVKD. Trimming cost V 7 bases and J 3 bases, with 16 bases left between them. The CDR3 region has the DNA TGTGCCATCAAGGAGACAAACAACAACTACGAGCAGTACTTC. This translates into CAIKETNNNYEQYF.

This clonotype was seen only a few times. V usage is TRBV19 and J usage is TRBJ2-2; no clear D gene. V gave up 5 bases and J gave up 7 bases, with 11 bases separating them. The CDR3 contains 13 residues. Germline V gene lookup returns CDR1 LNHDA and CDR2 SQIVND (reference sequence). CDR3 DNA: TGTGCCAGTAGTCCCTTCGGCGACGGGGAGCTGTTTTTT. The encoded protein is CASSPFGDGELFF.

This clonotype was picked up a small number of times. The chain employs TRBV28 and TRBJ1-1; weak D call: TRBD1 (6 bases). The germline V and J ends were trimmed by 4 bases and 7 bases, with 10 bases remaining between them. The CDR3 has 12 amino acids. Germline CDR1 reads MDHEN; CDR2 reads SYDVKM. The CDR3 spells CASSSQTGEAFF. DNA for the CDR3: TGTGCCAGCAGTTCCCAGACAGGTGAAGCTTTCTTT.